The 27 T cell receptor beta chains in this list originate from one sample, sequenced in a study of shared clonotypes between healthy human individuals (TCRdb year 2020). Receptors were amplified or captured by the immunoSEQ multiplex PCR assay. TCRdb limited this immuneACCESS table to in-frame rearrangements with V and J called. A share of clones is missing; checked studies link under half to unresolved V genes, and the rest is unexplained. This sample lists about 710,000 clones; 72% were detected once. The ten top clones hold approximately 1.8% of the sample. The sample taken for sequencing was memory CD4+ T cells sorted from blood. Interpreted using the paper, the cell subset or site label stands for: CD45RA-negative fraction. These receptors were taken from a woman aged 25 to 39 in good health.

Turning to this clone: This CDR3 is also generated by other DNA sequences in the sample. The V gene is TRBV29-1, the J gene TRBJ2-1; D not certain. V lost 4 bases and J lost 2, with 6 bases in between. Germline-derived CDR1 and CDR2 are SQVTM and ANQGSEA. This CDR3 has 12 amino acids. The CDR3 nucleotides read TGCAGCGTTGTTGGGGCCTACAATGAGCAGTTCTTC. It specifies CSVVGAYNEQFF.

This clone was counted only a few times. This chain uses TRBV6-5 with TRBJ2-2, with a weak D call TRBD2 (6 bases). The CDR3 runs to 12 residues. V was pared by 2 bases and J by 12 bases, with 10 bases between. Germline V gives CDR1 MNHEY, CDR2 SVGAGI. The CDR3 DNA follows: TGTGCCAGCAGTTACGGGGGGAGGCAGCTGTTTTTT. This gives the protein CASSYGGRQLFF.

The chain joins TRBV2 to TRBJ2-6; 11 bases line up with TRBD1. The CDR3 contains 18 residues. J was trimmed by 1 base and V by 4 bases; bases with no gene match: 6. Germline CDR1 SNHLY, CDR2 FYNNEI. CDR3 DNA sequence: TGTGCCAGCAGTGTTTTGGACAGGGGGCGTTCTGGGGCCAACGTCCTGACTTTC. It is translated as CASSVLDRGRSGANVLTF.

This clone was counted between two and nine times. This sequence joins TRBV11-2 and TRBJ1-3, with D uncertain. The V and J ends lost 5 bases and 0 bases respectively, with 11 bases between them. There are 15 residues in the CDR3. Germline lookup yields CDR1 SGHAT and CDR2 FQNNGV. The CDR3 bases are TGTGCCAGCAGCGTAAGGACCTACTCTGGAAACACCATATATTTT. Amino acids: CASSVRTYSGNTIYF.

About this clone: The sample carries other DNA sequences with the same CDR3. Here the CDR3 DNA reads TGTGCCAGCAGCCCCGGAGGGCGGGGCACTGAAGCTTTCTTT. This gives the protein CASSPGGRGTEAFF. The chain joins TRBV28 to TRBJ1-1; no firm D call. The CDR3 runs to 14 residues. Trimming removed 6 bases at V and 4 bases at J, with 15 bases between. The germline V gene encodes CDR1 MDHEN and CDR2 SYDVKM.

This clone was detected a few times. The chain couples TRBV6-5 to TRBJ2-1; D gene uncertain. Looked up from germline, CDR1 is MNHEY and CDR2 is SVGAGI. This CDR3 is 12 amino acids long. Trimming removed 8 bases at V and 3 bases at J, with 8 bases between. The CDR3 nucleotides are TGTGCCAGCGGACCTAACTACAATGAGCAGTTCTTC. Amino acids: CASGPNYNEQFF.

V usage is TRBV5-1 and J usage is TRBJ2-3; TRBD1 matches at 7 bases. This CDR3 comprises 15 residues. V was pared by 3 bases and J by 2 bases, with 6 bases of the junction left unmatched. The germline V gene encodes CDR1 SGHRS and CDR2 YFSETQ. CDR3 coding DNA: TGCGCCAGCAGCTCGACAGGGACATTCACAGATACGCAGTATTTT. Protein product: CASSSTGTFTDTQYF.

This clone was observed many times. The V gene is TRBV2, the J gene TRBJ2-1, with TRBD2 as a possible D gene (6 bases). V shed 4 bases and J shed 8 bases, with 12 bases lying between them. The CDR3 runs 13 residues. Germline V gene sequence: CDR1 SNHLY, CDR2 FYNNEI. CDR3 amino acids: CASSAARGDEQFF. The CDR3 bases are TGTGCCAGCAGTGCCGCGCGGGGCGATGAGCAGTTCTTC.

This chain joins TRBV7-7 and TRBJ2-5; TRBD1 matches 7 bases. Germline assignment: CDR1 SSHAT and CDR2 FNYEAQ (reference sequence). The CDR3 runs to 13 residues. V lost 5 bases to trimming and J lost 5 bases; unmatched junction nucleotides: 5. CDR3 DNA sequence: TGTGCCAGCAGCCCGACAGGGATGGAGACCCAGTACTTC. Residues: CASSPTGMETQYF.

The chain has TRBV10-3 and TRBJ2-7; 8 bases match TRBD2. V lost 9 bases, J lost 0 bases, and 1 base stayed unmatched. Germline loops: CDR1 ENHRY, CDR2 SYGVKD. This CDR3 has 12 amino acids. CDR3 region: CAIGLASYEQYF. The CDR3 DNA is TGTGCCATAGGACTAGCCTCCTACGAGCAGTACTTC.

The gene calls are TRBV2 and TRBJ1-5, with TRBD1 matching over 8 bases. Germline loops: CDR1 SNHLY, CDR2 FYNNEI. This CDR3 contains 13 residues. J lost 7 bases, V lost 6 bases, and 5 bases had no gene match. CDR3 amino acids: CASSPQGGQPQHF. CDR3 DNA sequence: TGTGCCAGCAGCCCACAGGGGGGACAGCCCCAGCATTTT. Combining the CDR3 with reference TRBV2 and TRBJ1-5 gives the whole variable domain EPEVTQTPSHQVTQMGQEVILRCVPISNHLYFYWYRQILGQKVEFLVSFYNNEISEKSEIFDDQFSVERPDGSNFTLKIRSTKLEDSAMYFCASSPQGGQPQHFGDGTRLSIL.

V and J are TRBV5-8 and TRBJ2-7, with D unresolved. The CDR3 runs 11 residues. Trimming shortened V by 5 bases and J by 2 bases, and 5 bases separated the two germline ends. Germline CDR1 SGHTS, CDR2 YDEGEE. CDR3 sequence: CASRTTYEQYF. The CDR3 nucleotides are TGTGCCAGCAGGACCACCTACGAGCAGTACTTC.

The chain has TRBV4-1 and TRBJ2-7; 9 bases are a match to TRBD1. The germline CDR1 and CDR2 sequences are MGHRA and YSYEKL. The J segment lost 0 bases and the V segment lost 4 bases, leaving 7 bases of the junction unmatched. CDR3 size: 16 residues. The CDR3 region is CASSREGGQGSYEQYF. For the CDR3, the DNA is TGCGCCAGCAGCCGAGAGGGGGGACAGGGCTCCTACGAGCAGTACTTC.

The gene calls are TRBV4-2 and TRBJ2-2; 7 nucleotides agree with TRBD2. The trim removed 3 bases at V and 6 bases at J, leaving 7 bases unmatched. CDR3 length: 15 amino acids. Per germline, CDR1 LGHNA and CDR2 YNFKEQ. The CDR3 nucleotides read TGTGCCAGCAGCCAGGGGGGGTACAATCCCGGGGAGCTGTTTTTT. This codes for CASSQGGYNPGELFF.

The chain couples TRBV19 to TRBJ1-4; D not certain. The V and J ends lost 7 bases and 12 bases respectively, with 18 bases between them. From germline, CDR1 is LNHDA and CDR2 SQIVND (reference sequence). The CDR3 extends over 13 amino acids. CDR3 DNA sequence: TGTGCCAGTAATCCCCGCGGCACGAGGCAACTGTTTTTT. Its protein is CASNPRGTRQLFF.

The gene calls are TRBV5-1 and TRBJ1-1, with D uncertain. Germline V gene lookup returns CDR1 SGHRS and CDR2 YFSETQ. V lost 4 bases and J 10 bases, leaving 17 bases between the germline ends. This CDR3 has 13 residues. CDR3 in amino acids: CASSLATRSLAFF. In DNA form, the CDR3 reads TGCGCCAGCAGCCTGGCCACGCGAAGCTTAGCTTTCTTT. Supplemented by reference TRBV5-1 and TRBJ1-1, the full variable domain reads KAGVTQTPRYLIKTRGQQVTLSCSPISGHRSVSWYQQTPGQGLQFLFEYFSETQRNKGNFPGRFSGRQFSNSRSEMNVSTLELGDSALYLCASSLATRSLAFFGQGTRLTVV.

The chain combines TRBV7-8 with TRBJ2-7, with D possibly matching TRBD1 (5 bases). The V end was cut by 1 base, the J end by 6 bases, with 19 bases between. Germline loops: CDR1 SGHVS, CDR2 FQNEAQ. This CDR3 region has 16 residues. CDR3 DNA sequence: TGTGCCAGCAGCTTAGAGGGGTCAGGGATCATGGGCGAGCAGTACTTC. This gives the protein CASSLEGSGIMGEQYF.

The V gene is TRBV5-1, the J gene TRBJ2-1; D tentatively reads TRBD1 or TRBD2 (5 bases each). Germline CDR1 reads SGHRS; CDR2 reads YFSETQ. Trimming took off 1 base at V and 5 bases at J, with 7 bases between the two ends. The CDR3 covers 13 residues. The CDR3 protein is CASSLWGHNEQFF. The CDR3 coding sequence is TGCGCCAGCAGCTTGTGGGGACACAATGAGCAGTTCTTC.

This clone occurred a few times. The chain uses TRBV19 and TRBJ2-1; D remains unclear. The CDR3 has 17 residues. V lost 4 bases, J lost 3 bases, and 19 bases lay in between. Germline V gene data show CDR1 as LNHDA and CDR2 as SQIVND (reference sequence). CDR3 DNA sequence: TGTGCCAGTAGTACCCCCCGAGAAGGGATCAGCTACAATGAGCAGTTCTTC. It codes for CASSTPREGISYNEQFF.

This clone appeared once. The chain employs TRBV5-1 and TRBJ1-3; no firm D call. Germline CDR1 SGHRS, CDR2 YFSETQ. The CDR3 has 15 amino acids. The V end was cut by 6 bases, the J end by 0 bases, with 13 bases between. Here the CDR3 DNA reads TGCGCCAGCACCCTCACGGGGAGCTCTGGAAACACCATATATTTT. It is translated as CASTLTGSSGNTIYF. Full variable domain (rest looked up from reference TRBV5-1 and TRBJ1-3): KAGVTQTPRYLIKTRGQQVTLSCSPISGHRSVSWYQQTPGQGLQFLFEYFSETQRNKGNFPGRFSGRQFSNSRSEMNVSTLELGDSALYLCASTLTGSSGNTIYFGEGSWLTVV.

The rearrangement uses TRBV5-6 and TRBJ2-2; D uncertain. The length of the CDR3 is 14 residues. Germline V gene data show CDR1 as SGHDT and CDR2 as YYEEEE. V shed 0 bases and J shed 4 bases, with 7 bases lying between them. In DNA, the CDR3 is TGTGCCAGCAGCTTGGTTGGGTTCACCGGGGAGCTGTTTTTT. Encoded protein: CASSLVGFTGELFF.

Notes on this clone: Other nucleotide sequences in the sample specify the same CDR3. The chain links TRBV5-5 to TRBJ1-5; D is undetermined. V was trimmed by 0 bases and J by 7 bases, leaving 8 bases between them. Germline CDR1 SGHKS, CDR2 YYEKEE (reference sequence). CDR3 length equals 13 residues. The CDR3: CASSLEWGQPQHF. CDR3 coding DNA: TGTGCCAGCAGCTTGGAATGGGGACAGCCCCAGCATTTT.

This clone occurred once. The genes are TRBV19 and TRBJ2-7, with 7 bases fitting TRBD1. V dropped 2 bases and J dropped 1; count of bases not matched to a gene: 2. The CDR3 extends over 14 amino acids. The V gene's germline CDR1 is LNHDA and CDR2 SQIVND (reference sequence). CDR3 region: CASSIKTGSYEQYF. Written as DNA, the CDR3 is TGTGCCAGTAGTATAAAGACAGGGTCCTACGAGCAGTACTTC. Full variable domain (missing parts from reference TRBV19 and TRBJ2-7): DGGITQSPKYLFRKEGQNVTLSCEQNLNHDAMYWYRQDPGQGLRLIYYSQIVNDFQKGDIAEGYSVSREKKESFPLTVTSAQKNPTAFYLCASSIKTGSYEQYFGPGTRLTVT.

This clone was seen a single time. A single base separates this from a much larger clone, so it may be a read error. Other DNA sequences of this sample code for an identical CDR3. The genes are TRBV27 and TRBJ2-7; tentatively, D is TRBD2 (5 bases). The CDR3 is 15 residues long. Germline lookup yields CDR1 MNHEY and CDR2 SMNVEV (reference sequence). The CDR3 DNA reads as TGTGCCAGCAGTCCGGCGGCGACTAATTCCTATGAGCAGTACTTC. Its protein product is CASSPAATNSYEQYF.

The gene calls are TRBV10-2 and TRBJ2-7, with D hard to call. CDR1 WSHSY and CDR2 SAAADI come from the germline V gene. This CDR3 has 15 residues. The ends were cut back, 0 bases at V and 4 bases at J, with 13 bases in the middle. The CDR3 loop reads CASSESGQMVYEQYF. The CDR3 nucleotides read TGCGCCAGCAGTGAGTCCGGGCAGATGGTATACGAGCAGTACTTC.

This clone was seen many times. This chain connects TRBV2 to TRBJ2-2; TRBD1 aligns across 7 bases. This CDR3 is 15 amino acids long. The ends lost 6 bases at V and 3 bases at J; junction bases unmatched: 7. CDR1 and CDR2 (germline): SNHLY, FYNNEI. CDR3 residues: CASSQTGLHTGELFF. The CDR3 region has the DNA TGTGCCAGCAGCCAGACAGGGTTGCACACCGGGGAGCTGTTTTTT.

V and J are TRBV5-1 and TRBJ2-6, with 10 bases lining up with TRBD2. After removal of 6 bases from V and 4 bases from J, the junction contained 7 bases not matched to a gene. This CDR3 contains 16 residues. Per the germline V gene, CDR1 is SGHRS and CDR2 is YFSETQ. The CDR3 sequence is CASKLAGVSGANVLTF. Written as DNA, the CDR3 is TGCGCCAGCAAGCTAGCGGGAGTGAGCGGGGCCAACGTCCTGACTTTC.